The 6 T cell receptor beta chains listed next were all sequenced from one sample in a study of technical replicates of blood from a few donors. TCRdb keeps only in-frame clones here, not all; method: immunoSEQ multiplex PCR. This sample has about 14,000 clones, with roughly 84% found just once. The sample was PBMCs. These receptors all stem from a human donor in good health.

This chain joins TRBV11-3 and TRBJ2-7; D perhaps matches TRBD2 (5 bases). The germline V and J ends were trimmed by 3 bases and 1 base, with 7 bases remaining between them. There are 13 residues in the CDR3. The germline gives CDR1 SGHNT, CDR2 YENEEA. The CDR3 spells CASSLSGSYEQYF. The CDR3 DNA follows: TGTGCCAGCAGCTTGAGCGGTTCCTACGAGCAGTACTTC.

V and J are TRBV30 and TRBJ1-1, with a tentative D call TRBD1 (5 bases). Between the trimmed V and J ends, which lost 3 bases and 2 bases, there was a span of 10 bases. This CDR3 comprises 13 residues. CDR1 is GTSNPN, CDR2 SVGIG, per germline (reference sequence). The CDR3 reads CAWSGQGNTEAFF. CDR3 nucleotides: TGTGCCTGGAGCGGGCAGGGCAACACTGAAGCTTTCTTT.

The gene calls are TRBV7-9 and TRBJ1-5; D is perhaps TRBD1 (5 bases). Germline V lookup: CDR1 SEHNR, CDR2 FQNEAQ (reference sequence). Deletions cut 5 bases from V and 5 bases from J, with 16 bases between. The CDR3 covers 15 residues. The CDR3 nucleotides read TGTGCCAGCAGCAGGGGCGCCTCAGATGATCAGCCCCAGCATTTT. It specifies CASSRGASDDQPQHF.

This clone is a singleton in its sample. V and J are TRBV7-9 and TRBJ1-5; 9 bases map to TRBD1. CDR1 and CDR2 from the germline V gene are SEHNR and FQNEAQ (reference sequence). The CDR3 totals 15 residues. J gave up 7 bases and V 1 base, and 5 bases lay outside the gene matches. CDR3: CASSLGGTGRQPQHF. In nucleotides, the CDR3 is TGTGCCAGCAGCTTAGGCGGGACAGGGAGGCAGCCCCAGCATTTT.

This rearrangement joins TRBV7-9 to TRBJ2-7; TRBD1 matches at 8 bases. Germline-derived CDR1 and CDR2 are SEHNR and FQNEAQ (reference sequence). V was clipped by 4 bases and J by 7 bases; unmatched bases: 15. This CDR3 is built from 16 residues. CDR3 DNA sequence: TGTGCCAGCAGCTCCACAAACCCTGGACAGGGCCATGAGCAGTACTTC. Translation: CASSSTNPGQGHEQYF.

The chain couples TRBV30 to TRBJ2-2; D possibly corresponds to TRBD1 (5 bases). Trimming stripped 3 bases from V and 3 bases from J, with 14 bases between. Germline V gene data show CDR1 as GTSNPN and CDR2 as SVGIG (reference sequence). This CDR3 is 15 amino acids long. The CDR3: CAWSERQSYTGELFF. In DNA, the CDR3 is TGTGCCTGGAGCGAGCGACAGAGCTACACCGGGGAGCTGTTTTTT.